This record concerns one TCR beta chain sequence. Its antigen is currently not known. Base qualities are missing; no much larger clone stands one base away. This record comes from a study of control samples from healthy donors and cancer patients (dated by TCRdb to the early 2020s). Receptors were amplified or captured by the immunoSEQ multiplex PCR assay. The immuneACCESS repertoire file appears here via TCRdb, limited to in-frame rearrangements. These files lack a portion of the clones; in checked studies, under half of the deficit traces to unresolved V genes, and the cause of the others is not known. The sample table holds 100,000 to 150,000 clones, of which about 93% were seen once. The ten largest account for 2% to 3% of the sample. Sequencing was done on a sample of blood. This sequence originates from a man aged 35-49 years in good health.

The DNA reads as follows: TGTGCCTGGAGTAACTCTTTATACAATGAGCAGTTCTTC. This encodes CAWSNSLYNEQFF. Recombination connected TRBV30 to TRBJ2-1, with no reliable assignment of the D segment. There are 13 amino acids in the CDR3, from cysteine to phenylalanine inclusive. The entry retains the CDR3 DNA only, 39 bases that are in frame from base 1. The V and J ends are trimmed by 2 bases and 4 bases, leaving 9 bases between them. CDR1 and CDR2, per the germline V gene (reference sequence), are GTSNPN and SVGIG.